This entry lists 10 T cell receptor beta chains sequenced from one sample in a study of CD8 T cells in ankylosing spondylitis. The study, taken as a whole, reports: Eight highly homologous variants formed a TCR beta motif that appeared characteristic of ankylosing spondylitis blood.

TCRdb re-called the 5' RACE reads through MiXCR, storing one row per CDR3 protein. The top ten clones hold under 45% of a sample with a few hundred thousand distinct CDR3 sequences, 15% to 20% of them seen once. Their antigen targets remain unknown. Sequenced material: blood, either unsorted or a sorted T cell fraction (not recorded which). Receptors originate from a male donor with ankylosing spondylitis.

This clonotype was seen more than once but under ten times. V is TRBV14 and J is TRBJ2-3, with D possibly being TRBD1 (6 bases). The CDR3 loop spans 19 amino acids. With 3 bases removed from V and 4 bases from J, the gap between germline ends came to 26 bases. Germline lookup yields CDR1 SGHDN and CDR2 FVKESK. The CDR3 DNA is TGTGCCAGCAGCCAGTACTACCTTGACAGGAAACAACGGGCAGATACGCAGTATTTT. It is translated as CASSQYYLDRKQRADTQYF.

Only a few counts were recorded for this clonotype. The chain has TRBV18 and TRBJ2-1; maybe TRBD2 (5 bases). The CDR3 runs to 15 residues. V shed 4 bases and J shed 2 bases, with 12 bases lying between them. CDR1 KGHSH and CDR2 LQKENI come from the germline V gene. The CDR3 here is CASSLGGPAYNEQFF. Here the CDR3 DNA reads TGTGCCAGCTCACTCGGCGGGCCCGCCTACAATGAGCAGTTCTTC. The variable domain in full, completed from reference TRBV18 and TRBJ2-1, reads NAGVMQNPRHLVRRRGQEARLRCSPMKGHSHVYWYRQLPEEGLKFMVYLQKENIIDESGMPKERFSAEFPKEGPSILRIQQVVRGDSAAYFCASSLGGPAYNEQFFGPGTRLTVL.

This clonotype was detected a few times. The chain is built from TRBV12-3 or TRBV12-4 and TRBJ2-3; 8 bases align to TRBD1. The CDR3 loop spans 12 amino acids. J lost 9 bases, V lost 6 bases, and 5 bases had no gene match. CDR3: CASRETGATQYF. The CDR3 coding sequence is TGTGCCAGCAGGGAGACAGGGGCCACGCAGTATTTT.

The chain has TRBV11-2 and TRBJ2-5; tentative D call: TRBD1 (6 bases). The CDR3 sequence is 15 residues long. Germline values: CDR1 SGHAT, CDR2 FQNNGV. V was trimmed by 4 bases and J by 1 base, leaving 13 bases between them. CDR3 bases: TGTGCCAGCAGCTATAGCCCCAGGGGCCAAGAGACCCAGTACTTC. This gives the protein CASSYSPRGQETQYF.

The chain links TRBV29-1 to TRBJ2-1; D is ambiguous. The ends were cut back, 5 bases at V and 7 bases at J, with 12 bases in the middle. Per germline, CDR1 SQVTM and CDR2 ANQGSEA. This CDR3 has 12 residues. The CDR3 nucleotides read TGCAGCGTTTGGCAAAATAGTAATGAGCAGTTCTTC. This gives the protein CSVWQNSNEQFF.

This clonotype was detected a few times. V usage is TRBV21-1 and J usage is TRBJ2-7. TRBV21-1 is a documented pseudogene. The CDR3 covers 14 residues. The CDR3 reads CASSNSNSWNEQYF. DNA of the CDR3: TGTGCCAGCAGCAATTCTAACAGTTGGAACGAGCAGTACTTC.

This clonotype was seen a handful of times. The chain employs TRBV18 and TRBJ2-1; TRBD1 might be the D (6 bases). The ends were cut back, 4 bases at V and 6 bases at J, with 19 bases in the middle. CDR3 length equals 16 residues. Germline CDR1 and CDR2: KGHSH and LQKENI. The CDR3 nucleotides read TGTGCCAGCTCACGCTACGCACAGGGTTTTTCCAATGAGCAGTTCTTC. This translates into CASSRYAQGFSNEQFF.

The CDR3 reads CASSLVASGELFF. DNA for the CDR3: TGTGCCAGCAGCTTAGTCGCATCTGGGGAGCTGTTTTTT. V gene TRBV11-2 combines with J gene TRBJ2-2; no clear D gene. The germline V and J ends were trimmed by 1 base and 8 bases, with 8 bases remaining between them. CDR1 and CDR2 (germline): SGHAT, FQNNGV. This CDR3 contains 13 residues. Filled out from reference TRBV11-2 and TRBJ2-2, the complete variable domain reads EAGVAQSPRYKIIEKRQSVAFWCNPISGHATLYWYQQILGQGPKLLIQFQNNGVVDDSQLPKDRFSAERLKGVDSTLKIQPAKLEDSAVYLCASSLVASGELFFGEGSRLTVL.

This clonotype was picked up a small number of times. The rearrangement joins TRBV20-1 to TRBJ1-1; a weak D match, TRBD1 (6 bases). V was cut by 6 bases and J by 1 base, with 15 bases left in between. The CDR3 extends over 14 amino acids. Germline V gene sequence: CDR1 DFQATT, CDR2 SNEGSKA (reference sequence). As DNA, the CDR3 is TGCAGTGCAACCCCGGGACAAGGGAACACTGAAGCTTTCTTT. It encodes CSATPGQGNTEAFF.

This clonotype came up many times. CDR3: CSVEIPGRNTEAFF. Here the CDR3 DNA reads TGCAGCGTTGAAATTCCTGGACGGAACACTGAAGCTTTCTTT. The chain employs TRBV29-1 and TRBJ1-1; D uncertain. The V end lost 2 bases, the J end lost 1 base, and 11 bases lay between the germline ends. The CDR3 totals 14 residues. Germline assignment: CDR1 SQVTM and CDR2 ANQGSEA.